Each of the 18 T cell receptor beta chains below was sequenced from the same sample in a study of vaccination effects on CD4 cells after COVID-19. CD4+ T cell isolation took place after more than eight days of culture. Each person got two doses of an mRNA SARS-CoV-2 vaccine, BNT162b2 or mRNA-1273. Their specific antigens are unknown. TCRdb's table, derived via immunoSEQ multiplex PCR, lists solely in-frame clones and lacks some. Here the sample spans more than 60,000 clones, around 69% being singletons. The sequences come from CD4+ T cells from PBMCs cultured without peptide, collected after COVID-19 vaccination. The receptors shown here come from a human donor who received a COVID-19 vaccine.

This clone turned up a few times. The chain carries TRBV6-6 and TRBJ1-1; perhaps TRBD1 as D (5 bases). The germline V and J ends were trimmed by 6 bases and 0 bases, with 8 bases remaining between them. The germline gives CDR1 MNHNY, CDR2 SVGAGI (reference sequence). CDR3 size: 13 residues. CDR3 in amino acids: CASRGRMNTEAFF. The CDR3 region has the DNA TGTGCCAGCAGGGGACGGATGAACACTGAAGCTTTCTTT.

The chain links TRBV15 to TRBJ1-5; weak D call: TRBD1 (5 bases). V lost 1 base and J lost 11, with 15 bases in between. Looked up from germline, CDR1 is LNHNV and CDR2 is YYDKDF (reference sequence). The CDR3 length is 14 residues. The CDR3 bases are TGTGCCACCAGCAGAGGCAACCAGGGCACGACCCAGCATTTT. This gives the protein CATSRGNQGTTQHF.

The chain carries TRBV7-9 and TRBJ2-5; 8 bases fit TRBD2. Germline V lookup: CDR1 SEHNR, CDR2 FQNEAQ (reference sequence). Trimming cost V 3 bases and J 4 bases; bases outside gene matches: 4. The CDR3 runs to 14 residues. The CDR3 coding sequence is TGTGCCAGCAGCTTTAGCGGGGCCAGAGAGACCCAGTACTTC. Residues: CASSFSGARETQYF.

The V gene is TRBV28, the J gene TRBJ2-5; 16 positions agree with TRBD2. CDR1 and CDR2 from the germline V gene are MDHEN and SYDVKM. The ends lost 6 bases at V and 3 bases at J; junction bases unmatched: 4. The CDR3 is 16 residues long. This CDR3 is CASSPGTSGGEETQYF. The CDR3, as DNA: TGTGCCAGCAGCCCCGGGACTAGCGGGGGGGAAGAGACCCAGTACTTC.

This clone was recorded a few times. J is TRBJ1-4 and V is TRBV6-1; D may be TRBD1 (5 bases). The CDR3 has 14 amino acids. V lost 2 bases and J lost 7, with 11 bases in between. Germline V CDR1 and CDR2: MNHNS, SASEGT. CDR3 DNA: TGTGCCAGCAGTGAAAGGGGTACGCGTGAAAAACTGTTTTTT. It codes for CASSERGTREKLFF.

V gene TRBV15 combines with J gene TRBJ2-1, with TRBD2 matching 7 bases. The germline gives CDR1 LNHNV, CDR2 YYDKDF (reference sequence). The CDR3 is made up of 13 amino acids. Unmatched junction bases numbered 5, after V lost 0 bases and J lost 12 bases. CDR3 amino acids: CATSRDKAGVQFF. In DNA form, the CDR3 reads TGTGCCACCAGCAGAGATAAGGCGGGGGTGCAGTTCTTC.

V is TRBV10-2 and J is TRBJ2-2; TRBD1 is a possible D gene (6 bases). Deletions cut 7 bases from V and 4 bases from J, with 10 bases between. The germline CDR1 and CDR2 sequences are WSHSY and SAAADI. The CDR3 has 13 amino acids. The CDR3 DNA reads TGCGCCAGCAAAAGGGGGACCACCGGGGAGCTGTTTTTT. Encoded protein: CASKRGTTGELFF.

The chain links TRBV10-1 to TRBJ2-5; D unresolved. V lost 8 bases to trimming and J lost 7 bases, with 8 bases between them. Germline V gene lookup returns CDR1 WNHNN and CDR2 SYGVQD (reference sequence). The CDR3 has 10 residues. The CDR3 loop reads CASPPGTQYF. CDR3 nucleotides: TGCGCCAGCCCCCCAGGGACCCAGTACTTC.

The V gene is TRBV15, the J gene TRBJ2-5, with 13 bases lining up with TRBD2. CDR1 and CDR2 (germline): LNHNV, YYDKDF (reference sequence). This CDR3 is built from 14 residues. V lost 7 bases to trimming and J lost 4 bases; unmatched junction nucleotides: 3. This CDR3 is CATKRTSGGETQYF. CDR3 coding DNA: TGTGCCACCAAAAGGACTAGCGGGGGAGAGACCCAGTACTTC. The entire variable domain, with the rest obtained from reference TRBV15 and TRBJ2-5, is as follows: DAMVIQNPRYQVTQFGKPVTLSCSQTLNHNVMYWYQQKSSQAPKLLFHYYDKDFNNEADTPDNFQSRRPNTSFCFLDIRSPGLGDTAMYLCATKRTSGGETQYFGPGTRLLVL.

CDR3 coding DNA: TGTGCCACCAGTGACTCGGGACGCCTCAATGAAAAACTGTTTTTT. It yields the protein CATSDSGRLNEKLFF. The V call is TRBV24-1, the J call TRBJ1-4; D might be TRBD1 (5 bases). The germline V gene encodes CDR1 KGHDR and CDR2 SFDVKD. V was trimmed by 4 bases and J by 5 bases, leaving 13 bases between them. The CDR3 runs to 15 residues.

The rearrangement joins TRBV5-6 to TRBJ1-2; D is possibly TRBD1 (6 bases). The CDR3 runs 13 residues. Deletions cut 0 bases from V and 5 bases from J, with 8 bases between. Per germline, CDR1 SGHDT and CDR2 YYEEEE. DNA of the CDR3: TGTGCCAGCAGCTTGGACAGGGTGTATGGCTACACCTTC. Its protein is CASSLDRVYGYTF.

The CDR3 reads CASSPIKGQGPGANVLTF. CDR3 DNA sequence: TGTGCCAGCAGCCCCATAAAGGGACAGGGGCCCGGGGCCAACGTCCTGACTTTC. The chain recombines TRBV3-1 (or the pseudogene TRBV3-2) with TRBJ2-6, with 10 bases identical to TRBD1. Trimming cost V 4 bases and J 4 bases; bases outside gene matches: 10. This CDR3 spans 18 amino acids. The germline V gene encodes CDR1 LGHDT and CDR2 YNNKEL (reference sequence).

This chain joins TRBV6-5 and TRBJ2-3, with no clear D. Germline values: CDR1 MNHEY, CDR2 SVGAGI. Trimming cost V 6 bases and J 1 base, with 11 bases left between them. The CDR3 totals 14 residues. This chain's CDR3 is CASRPSGGTDTQYF. The CDR3 DNA reads as TGTGCCAGCAGACCCAGTGGCGGCACAGATACGCAGTATTTT.

This clone appeared a few times. V usage is TRBV10-3 and J usage is TRBJ2-3; possibly TRBD1 for D (5 bases). CDR1 and CDR2 from the germline V gene are ENHRY and SYGVKD. This CDR3 region has 13 residues. Trimming removed 2 bases from V and 4 bases from J, with 7 bases in between. In DNA, the CDR3 is TGTGCCATCAGTGAGACACAGGCAGATACGCAGTATTTT. Protein: CAISETQADTQYF.

This clone was counted once. The genes are TRBV15 and TRBJ1-4; D unclear. This CDR3 has 12 residues. Trimming left V 8 bases short and J 8 bases short, with 12 bases between. Germline values: CDR1 LNHNV, CDR2 YYDKDF (reference sequence). DNA for the CDR3: TGTGCCACCGGAGGTGGTCTCGAAAAACTGTTTTTT. Translation: CATGGGLEKLFF.

The CDR3 nucleotides read TGTGCCAGCAGCGTTATGAGCTCCTATAATTCACCCCTCCACTTT. Translation gives CASSVMSSYNSPLHF. V is TRBV9 and J is TRBJ1-6; no clear D. CDR3 size: 15 residues. With 2 bases removed from V and 0 bases from J, the gap between germline ends came to 6 bases. The germline V gene has CDR1 SGDLS and CDR2 YYNGEE. The full variable domain, in which reference TRBV9 and TRBJ1-6 provide the parts outside the CDR3, is DSGVTQTPKHLITATGQRVTLRCSPRSGDLSVYWYQQSLDQGLQFLIQYYNGEERAKGNILERFSAQQFPDLHSELNLSSLELGDSALYFCASSVMSSYNSPLHFGNGTRLTVT.

This chain uses TRBV6-5 with TRBJ2-1; D might be TRBD1 or TRBD2, each matching 6 bases. V was clipped by 5 bases and J by 6 bases, with 17 bases between them. The CDR3 sequence is 15 residues long. The germline V gene has CDR1 MNHEY and CDR2 SVGAGI. The CDR3 loop reads CASSPPEGGLNEQFF. In nucleotides, the CDR3 is TGTGCCAGCAGTCCCCCAGAAGGGGGGCTCAATGAGCAGTTCTTC.

This clone was counted a single time. The rearrangement uses TRBV5-1 and TRBJ1-2, with D tentatively TRBD1 (6 bases). Per the germline V gene, CDR1 is SGHRS and CDR2 is YFSETQ. Between the trimmed V and J ends, which lost 2 bases and 1 base, there was a span of 15 bases. This CDR3 is built from 16 residues. The CDR3 spells CASSFVTGLDNYGYTF. In DNA form, the CDR3 reads TGCGCCAGCAGCTTCGTTACAGGGTTAGATAACTATGGCTACACCTTC.